Sequencing of this T cell receptor (beta chain) was carried out in a study of blood T cell repertoires in COVID-19. The CDR3 extends over 12 amino acids. V lost 2 bases and J lost 6, with 7 bases in between. Germline lookup yields CDR1 ENHRY and CDR2 SYGVKD. Here immunoSEQ multiplex PCR was the method, and the copy in TCRdb shows in-frame clones only, minus some. Found here are some 190,000 clones, 60% to 80% of them singletons; the top ten hold approximately 15%. The chain links TRBV10-3 to TRBJ1-1, with D unresolved. The sequenced sample was PBMCs or T cells enriched from blood (not recorded which). The sequence came from a man in his 60s who had been exposed to COVID-19. The CDR3 nucleotides read TGTGCCATCAGTGAGGAGCGGGCTGAAGCTTTCTTT. Translating it yields CAISEERAEAFF.